Listed here are 2 T cell receptor beta chains from one sample, sequenced in a study of cytomegalovirus exposure and HLA in healthy donors. Vbeta (60) and Jbeta (13) primers were used in the PCR. Produced via immunoSEQ multiplex PCR; TCRdb's table is partial and in-frame only. The sample has 35,000 to 55,000 clones, around 60% seen once. Sequencing input: PBMCs. These receptors were obtained from a human donor in good health.

This clone was observed a handful of times. The chain uses TRBV10-3 and TRBJ1-6; D gene unclear. V dropped 4 bases and J dropped 11 bases, with 12 bases sitting between them. Germline CDR1 is ENHRY and CDR2 is SYGVKD. This CDR3 region has 13 residues. The CDR3 DNA follows: TGTGCCATCAGTGGCCAAGGAGCAACACCCCTCCACTTT. It yields the protein CAISGQGATPLHF.

This rearrangement joins TRBV7-2 to TRBJ2-4, with D possibly TRBD2 on 5 matching bases. The DNA end lines up better with TRBJ2-5; the J call may be wrong. CDR3 length equals 12 residues. Germline loops: CDR1 SGHTA, CDR2 FQGNSA. The CDR3 nucleotides are TGTGCCAGCAGCCAAAAAGGAGGGACCCAGTACTTC. Translated, it gives CASSQKGGTQYF.